This passage covers 17 T cell receptor beta chains from one sample sequenced in a study of T cell responses to AZD1222 COVID-19 vaccine. The protocol was immunoSEQ multiplex PCR, while the TCRdb copy is restricted to in-frame clones and leaves out a portion. Of some 280,000 clones listed, 90% to 95% are singletons. The sequencing used peripheral blood, collected 28 days after the second AZD1222 dose. The receptors were gathered from an adult who received the AZD1222 COVID-19 vaccine.

The chain uses TRBV6-6 and TRBJ1-1; no clear D gene. The ends were cut back, 4 bases at V and 1 base at J, with 10 bases in the middle. In germline, CDR1 is MNHNY, CDR2 SVGAGI (reference sequence). This CDR3 has 14 residues. The CDR3 DNA sequence: TGTGCCAGCAGTTCCACGGGGAGGAACACTGAAGCTTTCTTT. As protein: CASSSTGRNTEAFF.

The chain is built from TRBV16 and TRBJ2-7; 11 nucleotides line up with TRBD1. V shed 4 bases and J 5 bases; nucleotides not matched to a gene: 10. This CDR3 contains 16 residues. Germline CDR1 reads KGHSY; CDR2 reads FQNENV. The CDR3 nucleotides are TGTGCCAGCAGCCCTGCGGACAGGGGGCGGAGGCACGAGCAGTACTTC. Translation: CASSPADRGRRHEQYF. Together with reference TRBV16 and TRBJ2-7, the CDR3 gives the full variable domain: GEEVAQTPKHLVRGEGQKAKLYCAPIKGHSYVFWYQQVLKNEFKFLISFQNENVFDETGMPKERFSAKCLPNSPCSLEIQATKLEDSAVYFCASSPADRGRRHEQYFGPGTRLTVT.

This chain links TRBV4-2 with TRBJ2-2, with D perhaps TRBD2 (6 bases). In germline, CDR1 is LGHNA, CDR2 YNFKEQ. Trimming removed 0 bases at V and 2 bases at J, with 10 bases between. This CDR3 is built from 16 residues. Written as DNA, the CDR3 is TGTGCCAGCAGCCAAGATTTGGGGGGTAACACCGGGGAGCTGTTTTTT. It translates to CASSQDLGGNTGELFF.

The chain combines TRBV11-2 with TRBJ2-6; D is uncertain. This CDR3 has 15 residues. The germline gives CDR1 SGHAT, CDR2 FQNNGV. Trimming pared 4 bases from V and 1 base from J, leaving 8 bases between. The chain's CDR3 is CASSSRVSGANVLTF. CDR3 nucleotide sequence: TGTGCCAGCAGCTCACGGGTATCTGGGGCCAACGTCCTGACTTTC.

The genes are TRBV9 and TRBJ1-2; D is ambiguous. Per the germline V gene, CDR1 is SGDLS and CDR2 is YYNGEE. This CDR3 comprises 15 residues. Trimming pared 0 bases from V and 0 bases from J, leaving 9 bases between. DNA of the CDR3: TGTGCCAGCAGCGTAGCTACGTCCACTAACTATGGCTACACCTTC. This codes for CASSVATSTNYGYTF.

This chain joins TRBV3-1 (or the pseudogene TRBV3-2) and TRBJ2-7, with 7 nucleotides matching TRBD2. CDR3 length: 16 amino acids. V lost 0 bases to trimming and J lost 2 bases; unmatched junction nucleotides: 7. CDR1 is LGHDT, CDR2 YNNKEL, per germline (reference sequence). CDR3 DNA: TGTGCCAGCAGCCAAGATCCCCTAGCGGCCGCCTACGAGCAGTACTTC. Translated, it gives CASSQDPLAAAYEQYF.

This chain links TRBV29-1 with TRBJ2-2; D is ambiguous. V lost 4 bases and J lost 0, with 6 bases in between. The CDR3 has 13 amino acids. From germline, CDR1 is SQVTM and CDR2 ANQGSEA. The CDR3, as DNA: TGCAGCGTTGGGATAACGAACACCGGGGAGCTGTTTTTT. Protein: CSVGITNTGELFF.

CDR3 loop: CASSSGLPPNYGYTF. In DNA form, the CDR3 reads TGTGCCAGCAGCTCCGGACTGCCGCCTAACTATGGCTACACCTTC. V usage is TRBV7-2 and J usage is TRBJ1-2; no clear D gene. V was clipped by 4 bases and J by 0 bases, with 12 bases between them. Germline V gives CDR1 SGHTA, CDR2 FQGNSA. The CDR3 has 15 residues.

The rearrangement uses TRBV7-9 and TRBJ2-1, with D uncertain. The CDR3 is 13 amino acids. V was cut by 3 bases and J by 8 bases, with 11 bases left in between. Germline CDR1 SEHNR, CDR2 FQNEAQ (reference sequence). The CDR3 DNA reads as TGTGCCAGCAGCTTCGAAGCGCCACATGAGCAGTTCTTC. As protein: CASSFEAPHEQFF. The full variable domain, its missing parts supplied by reference TRBV7-9 and TRBJ2-1, is DTGVSQNPRHKITKRGQNVTFRCDPISEHNRLYWYRQTLGQGPEFLTYFQNEAQLEKSRLLSDRFSAERPKGSFSTLEIQRTEQGDSAMYLCASSFEAPHEQFFGPGTRLTVL.

This chain links TRBV12-5 with TRBJ2-1; tentative D call: TRBD1 (5 bases). The CDR3 runs to 15 residues. Trimming stripped 0 bases from V and 4 bases from J, with 10 bases between. CDR1 LGHNT and CDR2 FRNRAP come from the germline V gene. CDR3 loop: CASGLVGATYNEQFF. For the CDR3, the DNA is TGTGCTAGTGGTTTGGTAGGGGCTACGTACAATGAGCAGTTCTTC.

The chain is built from TRBV28 and TRBJ1-1, with D tentatively TRBD1 (5 bases). The CDR3 runs 15 residues. CDR1 is MDHEN and CDR2 is SYDVKM in the germline V gene. The ends were cut back, 5 bases at V and 0 bases at J, with 13 bases in the middle. For the CDR3, the DNA is TGTGCCAGCAGTGACAGCTTCTCCATGAACACTGAAGCTTTCTTT. It specifies CASSDSFSMNTEAFF.

V is TRBV5-8 and J is TRBJ1-6; tentatively, D is TRBD1 (5 bases). The CDR3 runs to 18 residues. V was trimmed by 0 bases and J by 0 bases, leaving 13 bases between them. Germline V gives CDR1 SGHTS, CDR2 YDEGEE. CDR3 nucleotides: TGTGCCAGCAGCTTGGGCGAGTTTGACAGCTCCTATAATTCACCCCTCCACTTT. Its translation is CASSLGEFDSSYNSPLHF.

V usage is TRBV5-1 and J usage is TRBJ1-1; unclear D gene. Per the germline V gene, CDR1 is SGHRS and CDR2 is YFSETQ. Deletions cut 0 bases from V and 4 bases from J, with 7 bases between. The CDR3 contains 13 residues. CDR3 sequence: CASSLGEGTEAFF. The CDR3 nucleotides read TGCGCCAGCAGCTTGGGAGAAGGCACTGAAGCTTTCTTT.

This sequence joins TRBV28 and TRBJ1-1; 9 positions match TRBD1. The J segment lost 7 bases and the V segment lost 8 bases, leaving 14 bases of the junction unmatched. The CDR3 is 15 residues long. Germline CDR1 MDHEN, CDR2 SYDVKM. This CDR3 reads CASGGKGQGKVEAFF. The CDR3 coding sequence is TGTGCCAGCGGGGGTAAGGGACAGGGAAAGGTTGAAGCTTTCTTT.

J is TRBJ1-2 and V is TRBV9, with 8 bases fitting TRBD1. Unmatched junction bases numbered 5, after V lost 6 bases and J lost 4 bases. Germline CDR1 reads SGDLS; CDR2 reads YYNGEE. The CDR3 has 13 amino acids. The CDR3 protein is CASTTGDAYGYTF. In DNA form, the CDR3 reads TGTGCCAGCACGACAGGGGACGCCTATGGCTACACCTTC.

This clone was picked up a small number of times. The chain employs TRBV11-2 and TRBJ1-2; the D gene is possibly TRBD1 (6 bases). This CDR3 has 12 amino acids. Germline assignment: CDR1 SGHAT and CDR2 FQNNGV. V was pared by 5 bases and J by 8 bases, with 12 bases between. The CDR3 sequence is CASSQNREGYTF. The CDR3, as DNA: TGTGCCAGCAGCCAAAACAGGGAAGGCTACACCTTC.

The J gene is TRBJ2-1, the V gene TRBV5-1, with 8 positions matching TRBD1. CDR1 is SGHRS, CDR2 YFSETQ, per germline. Trimming removed 4 bases from V and 1 base from J; junction bases left unmatched: 4. The CDR3 sequence is 15 residues long. The CDR3, as DNA: TGCGCCAGCAGCCTTCGGACAGGGTCCTACAATGAGCAGTTCTTC. It encodes CASSLRTGSYNEQFF.